This TCR beta chain stems from a study of shared clonotypes between healthy human individuals. CDR1 is SGHNT and CDR2 is YENEEA in the germline V gene. The V gene lost 6 bases and the J gene lost 4 bases, with 12 bases spanning the gap. This CDR3 spans 13 amino acids. About this clone itself: Its antigen is still unknown.

TCRdb's table, derived via immunoSEQ multiplex PCR, lists solely in-frame clones and lacks some. This table has some 1.1 million clones, around three quarters appearing once. None of the donors, who were healthy HIV-negative adults, had recently had acute infections or vaccinations. CD4+ cells were split into CD45RA+ naive and CD45RA-negative memory subsets. Whole-study results and caveats: The study found lower generation probabilities in non-shared clonotypes than in those shared by all four donors.

Sequenced sample: memory CD4+ T cells from PBMCs. Subset given: CD45RA-negative fraction. This sequence was found in a man aged 18-30 years in good health. Some clones in this sample may be carry-over from other donors' samples. J is TRBJ1-2 and V is TRBV11-3; no definite D call. The CDR3 here is CASRPPRPYGYTF. The CDR3 nucleotides read TGTGCCAGCAGACCGCCCAGGCCCTATGGCTACACCTTC.